Following are 27 T cell receptor beta chains from one sample sequenced in a study of cytomegalovirus exposure and HLA in healthy donors. The PCR made use of 60 Vbeta and 13 Jbeta primers. Here immunoSEQ multiplex PCR was the method, and the copy in TCRdb shows in-frame clones only, minus some. The top ten clones hold approximately 7.8% of a sample with approximately 180,000 clones, roughly 13% of them seen once. Sequencing was performed on PBMCs. These TCRs come from a man over 45 in good health and CMV-seropositive.

This rearrangement joins TRBV11-3 to TRBJ2-3; D perhaps matches TRBD1 (7 bases). Germline V gives CDR1 SGHNT, CDR2 YENEEA. With 0 bases removed from V and 6 bases from J, the gap between germline ends came to 19 bases. This CDR3 contains 17 residues. CDR3: CASSLDPQGRGEDTQYF. CDR3 DNA: TGTGCCAGCAGCTTAGACCCACAGGGGCGGGGTGAGGATACGCAGTATTTT.

This chain joins TRBV5-1 and TRBJ1-2; maybe TRBD1 (5 bases). Germline values: CDR1 SGHRS, CDR2 YFSETQ. This CDR3 has 15 residues. V dropped 4 bases and J dropped 8 bases, with 21 bases sitting between them. The CDR3 DNA reads TGCGCCAGCAGCCCGGAAGTCCTAAAAGCAGGGGGCTACACCTTC. This sequence encodes CASSPEVLKAGGYTF.

This clone occurred a few times. The rearrangement links TRBV7-2 to TRBJ1-5, with unresolved D. This CDR3 region has 12 residues. Germline assignment: CDR1 SGHTA and CDR2 FQGNSA. Trimming took off 8 bases at V and 4 bases at J, with 9 bases between the two ends. The CDR3 coding sequence is TGTGCCAGCTCACTGACTAATCAGCCCCAGCATTTT. Its protein is CASSLTNQPQHF.

This clone has more than one count but fewer than ten. The V gene is TRBV5-6, the J gene TRBJ1-6; possible D gene TRBD1, 5 bases. Trimming took 4 bases from V and 6 from J, leaving 14 bases between them. The CDR3 is 15 residues long. Germline assignment: CDR1 SGHDT and CDR2 YYEEEE. CDR3 sequence reads: CASSVLRTFNSPLHF. For the CDR3, the DNA is TGTGCCAGCAGCGTTCTGAGGACATTTAATTCACCCCTCCACTTT.

This clone came up a few times. The rearrangement uses TRBV5-1 and TRBJ1-2; a weak D match, TRBD1 (5 bases). The CDR3 is 14 amino acids. Per germline, CDR1 SGHRS and CDR2 YFSETQ. Deletions cut 5 bases from V and 5 bases from J, with 16 bases between. The CDR3 DNA follows: TGCGCCAGCAGTGGTGGAGGGGTTCGGTATGGCTACACCTTC. Translating it yields CASSGGGVRYGYTF.

There are a few counts of this clone. This rearrangement joins TRBV6-1 to TRBJ1-1; 7 nucleotides line up with TRBD1. V lost 5 bases and J lost 4; bases outside the gene matches: 7. The germline CDR1 and CDR2 sequences are MNHNS and SASEGT. This CDR3 has 14 residues. The CDR3 DNA sequence: TGTGCCAGCAGTACCCAGGGGGTCGGCACTGAAGCTTTCTTT. Translated: CASSTQGVGTEAFF.

In DNA form, the CDR3 reads TGCGCCAGCAGTGAGGTGCGATTAGCCAAAAACATTCAGTACTTC. This gives the protein CASSEVRLAKNIQYF. V and J are TRBV10-1 and TRBJ2-4; D unclear. V dropped 2 bases and J dropped 0 bases, with 8 bases sitting between them. The CDR3 consists of 15 residues. From germline, CDR1 is WNHNN and CDR2 SYGVQD (reference sequence).

This clone was detected a few times. The rearrangement links TRBV5-6 to TRBJ2-3; D is possibly TRBD1 (6 bases). There are 13 residues in the CDR3. Germline V gene lookup returns CDR1 SGHDT and CDR2 YYEEEE. Trimming took 5 bases from V and 10 from J, leaving 17 bases between them. The CDR3 sequence is CASRPEQGTPQYF. CDR3 DNA sequence: TGTGCCAGCAGACCGGAACAGGGTACGCCGCAGTATTTT.

This clone has more than one count but fewer than ten. The V call is TRBV28, the J call TRBJ1-2, with 8 nucleotides matching TRBD1. After removal of 5 bases from V and 4 bases from J, the junction contained 9 bases not matched to a gene. The CDR3 covers 15 residues. Germline V lookup: CDR1 MDHEN, CDR2 SYDVKM. CDR3 nucleotides: TGTGCCAGCAGTCGTCCCGGGACAGGAGTCTATGGCTACACCTTC. It specifies CASSRPGTGVYGYTF.

This clone occurred a few times. This chain links TRBV11-2 with TRBJ2-3, with unresolved D. Germline CDR1 and CDR2: SGHAT and FQNNGV. CDR3 length: 12 residues. V was shortened by 3 bases and J by 6 bases, with 7 bases between the two germline ends. CDR3 sequence (DNA): TGTGCCAGCAGCTTTTACGGGGATACGCAGTATTTT. Protein product: CASSFYGDTQYF.

The V gene is TRBV7-2, the J gene TRBJ2-3; TRBD2 aligns across 10 bases. This CDR3 has 14 amino acids. Per germline, CDR1 SGHTA and CDR2 FQGNSA. Losses at the gene ends were 6 bases for V and 4 bases for J; bases not matched to a gene: 4. In DNA form, the CDR3 reads TGTGCCAGCAGGAGCGGGGGGGCCTCAGATACGCAGTATTTT. Protein sequence: CASRSGGASDTQYF.

This clone was seen a handful of times. The chain recombines TRBV27 with TRBJ2-1, with 7 bases aligning to TRBD2. The CDR3 length is 14 residues. Germline-derived CDR1 and CDR2 are MNHEY and SMNVEV (reference sequence). J was trimmed by 2 bases and V by 5 bases; bases with no gene match: 3. The CDR3 bases are TGTGCCAGCAGTCAGCGGGGTACCTACAATGAGCAGTTCTTC. Its protein product is CASSQRGTYNEQFF.

The chain uses TRBV6-1 and TRBJ2-2; 7 nucleotides match TRBD1. The CDR3 is made up of 14 amino acids. The V and J ends lost 5 bases and 6 bases, in that order; junction bases with no gene match: 6. Germline CDR1 and CDR2: MNHNS and SASEGT. CDR3: CASSPTGLPGELFF. The DNA of the CDR3 is TGTGCCAGCAGTCCGACAGGGTTGCCCGGGGAGCTGTTTTTT.

CDR3 residues: CASSLRASGDYEQYF. Written as DNA, the CDR3 is TGTGCCAGCAGTTTACGGGCTAGCGGGGACTACGAGCAGTACTTC. J is TRBJ2-7 and V is TRBV28, with TRBD2 matching 9 bases. The trim removed 2 bases at V and 3 bases at J, leaving 5 bases unmatched. CDR3 size: 15 residues. Per germline, CDR1 MDHEN and CDR2 SYDVKM.

The rearrangement links TRBV14 to TRBJ1-3; 7 nucleotides match TRBD1. CDR1 is SGHDN, CDR2 FVKESK, per germline. Germline trimming cut 3 bases from V and 0 bases from J; bases unmatched to any gene: 5. This CDR3 comprises 16 residues. DNA of the CDR3: TGTGCCAGCAGCCAGCGACAGGGATTCTCTGGAAACACCATATATTTT. Residues: CASSQRQGFSGNTIYF. The whole variable domain, filled in from reference TRBV14 and TRBJ1-3, reads EAGVTQFPSHSVIEKGQTVTLRCDPISGHDNLYWYRRVMGKEIKFLLHFVKESKQDESGMPNNRFLAERTGGTYSTLKVQPAELEDSGVYFCASSQRQGFSGNTIYFGEGSWLTVV.

This clone has just a few counts. This chain uses TRBV6-1 with TRBJ1-5; D unclear. This CDR3 has 13 residues. The V gene lost 5 bases and the J gene lost 0 bases, with 5 bases spanning the gap. CDR1 is MNHNS, CDR2 SASEGT, per germline. The CDR3 DNA follows: TGTGCCAGCAGTCCTAATAGCAATCAGCCCCAGCATTTT. Translated, it gives CASSPNSNQPQHF.

The CDR3 loop reads CASSQDLLNTIYF. The CDR3 DNA reads TGTGCCAGCAGCCAGGATCTTTTAAACACCATATATTTT. This sequence joins TRBV27 and TRBJ1-3; D call uncertain. Trimming took off 6 bases at V and 6 bases at J, with 12 bases between the two ends. The CDR3 totals 13 residues. Germline CDR1 and CDR2: MNHEY and SMNVEV (reference sequence).

The table lists this clone with a few counts. The V call is TRBV29-1, the J call TRBJ1-1; 7 nucleotides match TRBD1. The CDR3 covers 13 residues. Germline assignment: CDR1 SQVTM and CDR2 ANQGSEA. J was trimmed by 2 bases and V by 5 bases; bases with no gene match: 5. The CDR3 spells CSVLTGANTEAFF. The CDR3 coding sequence is TGCAGCGTTCTCACAGGGGCTAACACTGAAGCTTTCTTT.

The chain has TRBV4-1 and TRBJ2-3, with a tentative D call TRBD1 (5 bases). The CDR3 sequence is 16 residues long. The V gene's germline CDR1 is MGHRA and CDR2 YSYEKL. Trimming stripped 2 bases from V and 0 bases from J, with 12 bases between. Written as DNA, the CDR3 is TGCGCCAGCAGCCAAAGGACAACCCCTAGCACAGATACGCAGTATTTT. Translation gives CASSQRTTPSTDTQYF.

The rearrangement uses TRBV27 and TRBJ2-7; maybe TRBD2 (5 bases). This CDR3 spans 14 amino acids. The germline gives CDR1 MNHEY, CDR2 SMNVEV (reference sequence). Trimming removed 5 bases from V and 8 bases from J, with 19 bases in between. CDR3 sequence: CASSTAPEVNKQYF. The CDR3, as DNA: TGTGCCAGCAGTACGGCCCCGGAGGTAAACAAGCAGTACTTC.

This chain links TRBV28 with TRBJ2-6; 9 bases are a match to TRBD1. V gave up 6 bases and J gave up 1 base; unmatched junction bases: 4. From germline, CDR1 is MDHEN and CDR2 SYDVKM. The CDR3 extends over 16 amino acids. The DNA of the CDR3 is TGTGCCAGCAGGGAAGACAGGGGGTCTGGGGCCAACGTCCTGACTTTC. Translated: CASREDRGSGANVLTF.

This sequence joins TRBV27 and TRBJ1-2; 9 bases match TRBD1. V shed 6 bases, J shed 6 bases, and the junction held 8 bases outside the gene matches. This CDR3 comprises 14 residues. CDR1 MNHEY and CDR2 SMNVEV come from the germline V gene (reference sequence). The CDR3 DNA reads TGTGCCAGCAGCGCTGGACAGGGGAGGCATGGCTACACCTTC. Its translation is CASSAGQGRHGYTF.

Worth noting for this clone: The junction differs from germline at one of its ends, possibly a read error. The chain couples TRBV6-1 to TRBJ2-7; TRBD2 might be the D (6 bases). Germline-derived CDR1 and CDR2 are MNHNS and SASEGT. CDR3 length: 14 residues. For the CDR3, the DNA is TGTGCCAGCAGACGGGGGAAGGACTCCTACGGGCAGTACTTC. Encoded protein: CASRRGKDSYGQYF.

This clone turned up a few times. Other nucleotide sequences from this sample produce the same CDR3. The chain uses TRBV19 and TRBJ1-1; D is ambiguous. V lost 3 bases, J lost 2 bases, and 10 bases lay in between. The CDR3 is made up of 14 amino acids. Germline V CDR1 and CDR2: LNHDA, SQIVND (reference sequence). CDR3 coding DNA: TGTGCCAGTAGTATTGGAGGGTTCAACACTGAAGCTTTCTTT. Amino acid sequence: CASSIGGFNTEAFF.

The gene calls are TRBV14 and TRBJ1-6; D may be TRBD1 (5 bases). In germline, CDR1 is SGHDN, CDR2 FVKESK. V lost 1 base to trimming and J lost 7 bases, with 11 bases between them. The CDR3 runs 15 residues. The CDR3 reads CASSQGGLGNSPLHF. CDR3 nucleotide sequence: TGTGCCAGCAGCCAAGGGGGCCTGGGCAATTCACCCCTCCACTTT.

This clone was detected only a few times. The gene calls are TRBV25-1 and TRBJ2-1; 7 bases fit TRBD2. V shed 5 bases and J 11 bases; nucleotides not matched to a gene: 3. The length of the CDR3 is 11 residues. From germline, CDR1 is MGHDK and CDR2 SYGVNS. CDR3 sequence: CASSTGTKQFF. In DNA, the CDR3 is TGTGCCAGCAGTACCGGGACTAAGCAGTTCTTC. The full variable domain, its missing parts supplied by reference TRBV25-1 and TRBJ2-1, is EADIYQTPRYLVIGTGKKITLECSQTMGHDKMYWYQQDPGMELHLIHYSYGVNSTEKGDLSSESTVSRIRTEHFPLTLESARPSHTSQYLCASSTGTKQFFGPGTRLTVL.

This sequence joins TRBV6-6 and TRBJ2-5; 10 bases are a match to TRBD1. CDR3 size: 15 residues. Germline assignment: CDR1 MNHNY and CDR2 SVGAGI (reference sequence). V dropped 6 bases and J dropped 5; count of bases not matched to a gene: 9. The CDR3 sequence is CASRIGTGVWETQYF. Written as DNA, the CDR3 is TGTGCCAGCAGGATTGGGACAGGGGTTTGGGAGACCCAGTACTTC.